This T cell receptor beta chain appears in the sequencing data of a study of blood T cells in healthy people across ages (dated by TCRdb to between 2015 and 2017). Context from the whole study: In model experiments, roughly one uniquely barcoded TCR beta cDNA molecule per two T cells was captured by template switching. To avoid experimental bias, donors of different ages were spread randomly across the sequencing lanes. Using the same blood draw, the study looked at two additional independent replicas of 1 million unique cDNA reads for two donors, one aged 18 to 30 and the other aged 80 or older. Age-related changes in TCR beta repertoire diversity were measured in the study by deep sequencing normalized with unique cDNA molecular identifiers. Four age groups were formed from the donors: young (average 16 years), middle-aged (less than 40), aged (62) and long-lived (around 80). Broad study findings and their caveats: The percentage of naive T cells measured by flow cytometry correlated strongly with observed TCR beta diversity. As age increased, observed TCR beta diversity per million T cells dropped in a roughly linear way, and a significant reduction was already evident by age 40. Compared with the aged group, more naive CD4+ T cells, fewer expanded clones and increased TCR diversity were shown by the long-lived group, suggesting age selection. Because donor CMV infection status was unknown, age-related changes in expanded clonotypes were potentially confounded. Estimates of total diversity based on one million sequenced T cells were regarded as lower bounds and as underestimates. Since profiling was done on bulk unsorted PBMCs, naive and antigen-experienced compartments could not be conclusively compared.

The library relied on 5' RACE. The sample was run on an Illumina HiSeq 2500. The second PCR ran for about 7 to 11 cycles and used a J-beta primer mix along with a sample-barcoded 5' primer. Each TCR beta cDNA molecule received a unique molecular identifier from a template-switch 5' adaptor carrying 12 random nucleotides. At least 2.5 million CDR3-containing paired-end reads were obtained from each sample. The Mint cDNA synthesis kit, primed by a TRBC-specific oligonucleotide, was used to synthesize first-strand cDNA from all RNA. Following uracil-DNA glycosylase treatment, a first 18-cycle PCR with universal primers M1SS and BC2_uni_R was performed on all cDNA. Per the original workflow: For normalization, 1 million high-quality reads, each with a distinct molecular identifier, were randomly selected from each sample. Instead of being binned into consensus sequences, reads that shared molecular identifiers were thrown out. MiTCR, run with a Q25 quality threshold and the strictest error-elimination algorithm, handled CDR3 identification, clonotype clustering and error correction. A nonparametric unseen species model with Euler transformation was used to estimate lower-bound total TCR beta diversity. TCRdb took the public reads, trimmed them with fastp at Q25, ran MiXCR for clone calling and kept in-frame beta chains. Entries that share a CDR3 protein sequence are merged under the most common genes and DNA. It is TCRdb's table, rather than the study itself, that gives the V and J calls and clone size. The sample table shows approximately 730,000 distinct CDR3 sequences, and 53% are seen once. The biggest ten clones account for approximately 41% of the sample.

The germline V gene provides CDR1 SGHVS and CDR2 FNYEAQ. Reading from cysteine to phenylalanine, the CDR3 counts 17 amino acids. The DNA shown is the 51-base CDR3, in frame from base 1. Systemically healthy Caucasian individuals from Russia, around 38 in total and aged about 6 to 90 years, were included as donors. Each donor gave 8 to 10 milliliters of peripheral blood, collected into EDTA-treated Vacutainer tubes. Ficoll-Paque density-gradient centrifugation was used to isolate PBMCs, with at least 6.5 million per sample. Trizol reagent was used to extract total RNA from the PBMCs, yielding at least 6 micrograms per sample. Naive CD45RAhigh/CD27high T cell percentages were measured by flow cytometry on a PBMC aliquot from every donor. Details on this clonotype: Its antigen target is currently unknown. No much larger clone is present one base from it, and per-base qualities are unavailable.

The TCR was taken from a man aged 80 or over in good health. The rearranged chain carries TRBV7-6 and TRBJ2-5; there is no confident call for the D gene. The J call could be wrong; TRBJ2-7 is a better fit for the DNA end. Sequences were obtained from blood. This receptor has the CDR3 CASSPLVQQLRSYEQYF. At the DNA level, the sequence is TGTGCCAGCAGCCCGCTCGTCCAGCAGTTACGATCATACGAGCAGTACTTC.